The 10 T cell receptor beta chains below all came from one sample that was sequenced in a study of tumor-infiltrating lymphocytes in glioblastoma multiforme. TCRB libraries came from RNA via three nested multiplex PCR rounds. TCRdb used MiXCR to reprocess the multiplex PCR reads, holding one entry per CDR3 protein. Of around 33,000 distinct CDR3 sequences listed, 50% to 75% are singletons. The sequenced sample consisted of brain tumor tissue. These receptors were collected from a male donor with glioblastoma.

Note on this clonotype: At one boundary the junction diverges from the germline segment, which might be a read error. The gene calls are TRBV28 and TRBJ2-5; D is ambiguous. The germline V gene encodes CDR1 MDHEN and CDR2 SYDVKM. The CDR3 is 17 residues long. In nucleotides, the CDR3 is TGTGCCAGCAGTTTGGGGTGGGGAAATACAGACCAAGAGACCAAGTACTTC. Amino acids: CASSLGWGNTDQETKYF.

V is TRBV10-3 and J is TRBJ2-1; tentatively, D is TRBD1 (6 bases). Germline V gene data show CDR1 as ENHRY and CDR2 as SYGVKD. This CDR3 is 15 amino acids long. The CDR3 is CTTSDPGVDYNEQFF. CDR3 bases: TGTACCACCAGTGACCCAGGGGTGGATTACAATGAGCAGTTCTTC.

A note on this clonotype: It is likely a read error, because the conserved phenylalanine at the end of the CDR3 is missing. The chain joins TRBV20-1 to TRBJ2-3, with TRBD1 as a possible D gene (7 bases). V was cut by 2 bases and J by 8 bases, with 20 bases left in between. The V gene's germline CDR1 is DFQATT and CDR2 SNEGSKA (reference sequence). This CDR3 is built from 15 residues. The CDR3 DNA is TGCAGTGCTAGAACCCCCCAGGGGGGCGGAGGTACGCAGTATGTT. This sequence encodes CSARTPQGGGGTQYV.

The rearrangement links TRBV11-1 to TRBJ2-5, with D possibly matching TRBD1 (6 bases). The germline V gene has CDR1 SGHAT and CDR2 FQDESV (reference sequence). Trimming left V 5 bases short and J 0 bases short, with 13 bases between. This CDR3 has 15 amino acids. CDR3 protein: CASSPWTADQETQYF. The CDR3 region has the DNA TGTGCCAGCAGCCCCTGGACAGCCGACCAAGAGACCCAGTACTTC.

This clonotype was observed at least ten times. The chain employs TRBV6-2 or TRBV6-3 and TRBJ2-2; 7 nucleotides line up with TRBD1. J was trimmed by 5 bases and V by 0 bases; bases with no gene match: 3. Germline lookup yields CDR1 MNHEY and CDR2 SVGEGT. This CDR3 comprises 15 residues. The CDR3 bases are TGTGCCAGCAGTTACTCAGGGGGCGCGACCGGGGAGCTGTTTTTT. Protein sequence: CASSYSGGATGELFF.

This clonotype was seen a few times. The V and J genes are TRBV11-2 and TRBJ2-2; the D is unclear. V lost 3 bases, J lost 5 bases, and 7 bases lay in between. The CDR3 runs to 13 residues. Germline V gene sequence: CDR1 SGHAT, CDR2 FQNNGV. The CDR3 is CASSLVMTGELFF. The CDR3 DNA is TGTGCCAGCAGCTTGGTTATGACCGGGGAGCTGTTTTTT. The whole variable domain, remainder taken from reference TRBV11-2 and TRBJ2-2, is EAGVAQSPRYKIIEKRQSVAFWCNPISGHATLYWYQQILGQGPKLLIQFQNNGVVDDSQLPKDRFSAERLKGVDSTLKIQPAKLEDSAVYLCASSLVMTGELFFGEGSRLTVL.

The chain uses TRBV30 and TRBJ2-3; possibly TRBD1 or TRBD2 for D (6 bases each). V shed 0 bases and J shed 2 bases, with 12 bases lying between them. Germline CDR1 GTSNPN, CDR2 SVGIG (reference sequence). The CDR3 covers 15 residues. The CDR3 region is CAWSVTGGLTDTQYF. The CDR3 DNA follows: TGTGCCTGGAGTGTAACCGGGGGCCTCACAGATACGCAGTATTTT.

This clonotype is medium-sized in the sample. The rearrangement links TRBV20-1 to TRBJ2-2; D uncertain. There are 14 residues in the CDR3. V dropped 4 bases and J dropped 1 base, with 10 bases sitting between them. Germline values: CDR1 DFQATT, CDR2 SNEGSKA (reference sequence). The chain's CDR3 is CSANGPQNTGELFF. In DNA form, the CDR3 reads TGCAGTGCTAATGGACCGCAGAACACCGGGGAGCTGTTTTTT.

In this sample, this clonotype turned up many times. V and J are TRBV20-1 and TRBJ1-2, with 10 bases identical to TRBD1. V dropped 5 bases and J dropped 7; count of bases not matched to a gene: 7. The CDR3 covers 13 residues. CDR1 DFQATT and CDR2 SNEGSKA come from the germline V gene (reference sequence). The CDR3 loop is CSALRQGALGYTF. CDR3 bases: TGCAGTGCTCTTCGACAGGGGGCGCTTGGCTACACCTTC.

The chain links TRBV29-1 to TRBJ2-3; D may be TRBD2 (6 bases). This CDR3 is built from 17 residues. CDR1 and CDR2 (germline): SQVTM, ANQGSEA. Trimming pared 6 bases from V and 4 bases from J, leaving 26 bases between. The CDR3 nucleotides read TGCAGCGTAGCTGGAGGGCCTTTTGTCCGACTCCCAGATACGCAGTATTTT. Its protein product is CSVAGGPFVRLPDTQYF.